This T cell receptor (beta chain) stems from a study of PD-1 blockade in mismatch repair-deficient tumors. Whole-study context: All were previously treated, progressing patients with about a dozen mismatch repair-deficient cancer types. Study-wide findings and caveats: Tumor-resident clones, often absent from pretreatment blood, expanded after pembrolizumab and then contracted.

Per germline, CDR1 MNHEY and CDR2 SVGAGI. V shed 6 bases, J shed 5 bases, and the junction held 6 bases outside the gene matches. The CDR3 spans 13 residues. Notes on this clone: Its antigen is not identified.

Every patient had mismatch repair deficiency by PCR or immunohistochemistry. A few pembrolizumab responders had their TCRs sequenced. Assay used: immunoSEQ multiplex PCR; TCRdb lists only in-frame clones, some missing. The sample contains 120,000 or so clones, roughly nine tenths of which appear only once. The starting material was peripheral blood, obtained 44 weeks after starting pembrolizumab. The sequence derives from an adult with mismatch repair-deficient cancer. The rearrangement links TRBV6-5 to TRBJ2-7; 8 bases match TRBD1. CDR3 amino acids: CASSAGGFHEQYF. CDR3 in DNA: TGTGCCAGCAGCGCAGGGGGCTTCCACGAGCAGTACTTC.